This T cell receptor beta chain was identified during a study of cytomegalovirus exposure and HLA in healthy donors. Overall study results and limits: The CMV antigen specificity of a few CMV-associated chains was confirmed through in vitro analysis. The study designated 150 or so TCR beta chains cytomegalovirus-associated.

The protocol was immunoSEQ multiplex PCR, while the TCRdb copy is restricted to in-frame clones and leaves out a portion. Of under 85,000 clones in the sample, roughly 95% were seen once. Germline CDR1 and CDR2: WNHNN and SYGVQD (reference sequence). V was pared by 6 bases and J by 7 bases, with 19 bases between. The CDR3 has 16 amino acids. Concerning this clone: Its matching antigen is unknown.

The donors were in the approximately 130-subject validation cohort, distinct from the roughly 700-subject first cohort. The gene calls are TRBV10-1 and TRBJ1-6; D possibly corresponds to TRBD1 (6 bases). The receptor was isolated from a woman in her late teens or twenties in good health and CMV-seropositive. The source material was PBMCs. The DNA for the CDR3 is TGCGCCAGCAGCCGAGAAAACAGGGAGATCAATTCACCCCTCCACTTT. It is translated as CASSRENREINSPLHF.